The present entry profiles one T cell receptor (beta chain) with its context. Its target is unknown. The entry originates in a study of T cell responses to AZD1222 COVID-19 vaccine. Background on the study: Second-dose schedules of about 4 or about 12 weeks were combined. The study, taken as a whole, reports: The repertoires were collected only after the peak T cell response. Spike-specific TCR repertoires showed rising breadth and depth after two AZD1222 doses. Regions 160-218 and 743-854 held dominance among vaccine-associated CD4 TCRs, which spanned spike.

Profiled with immunoSEQ multiplex PCR; TCRdb holds only in-frame clones, not every one. The sample has approximately 80,000 clones, approximately 90% seen once. CDR3 size: 17 residues. V dropped 7 bases and J dropped 0 bases, with 16 bases sitting between them. CDR1 is LNHDA, CDR2 SQIVND, per germline (reference sequence). This receptor was obtained from an adult in good health. This material consisted of peripheral blood, taken on day 0 of AZD1222 vaccination. The J gene is TRBJ2-6, the V gene TRBV19, with no clear D. CDR3 nucleotides: TGTGCCAGTATCACACACAGCTCACTCTCTGGGGCCAACGTCCTGACTTTC. Protein sequence: CASITHSSLSGANVLTF.